Following are 10 T cell receptor beta chains from one sample sequenced in a study of blood T cell repertoires in COVID-19. Clones were sequenced by immunoSEQ multiplex PCR, and TCRdb holds only the in-frame ones, with some missing. This table has about 85,000 clones, 85% to 90% appearing once. The sample taken for sequencing was peripheral blood. These receptors all come from a woman aged 80 or over with active or convalescent COVID-19.

The chain recombines TRBV4-2 with TRBJ1-3, with a possible D match to TRBD1 (6 bases). V shed 3 bases and J shed 7 bases, with 16 bases lying between them. This CDR3 region has 15 residues. Germline loops: CDR1 LGHNA, CDR2 YNFKEQ. CDR3 sequence (DNA): TGTGCCAGCAGCCAGGGGTCAGGGGCTTTGAACACCATATATTTT. It translates to CASSQGSGALNTIYF.

V gene TRBV28 combines with J gene TRBJ2-1; the D gene is possibly TRBD1 (6 bases). The germline gives CDR1 MDHEN, CDR2 SYDVKM. The CDR3 runs to 16 residues. The V end lost 5 bases, the J end lost 0 bases, and 14 bases lay between the germline ends. The DNA of the CDR3 is TGTGCCAGCAGTCTTACAGGGTCCCGCTCCTACAATGAGCAGTTCTTC. Translated, it gives CASSLTGSRSYNEQFF.

The chain has TRBV6-5 and TRBJ1-1; maybe TRBD1 (6 bases). Trimming took off 6 bases at V and 4 bases at J, with 18 bases between the two ends. Germline loops: CDR1 MNHEY, CDR2 SVGAGI. The CDR3 covers 15 residues. CDR3 sequence: CASRVLGARSTEAFF. The CDR3 DNA is TGTGCCAGCAGGGTACTGGGGGCGCGGAGCACTGAAGCTTTCTTT.

This chain connects TRBV4-1 to TRBJ2-7; D may be TRBD1 (6 bases). Trimming shortened V by 2 bases and J by 3 bases, and 20 bases separated the two germline ends. Germline CDR1 MGHRA, CDR2 YSYEKL. This CDR3 spans 17 amino acids. This CDR3 reads CASSQQVAQGKIYEQYF. The DNA for the CDR3 is TGCGCCAGCAGCCAACAAGTCGCACAGGGAAAAATCTACGAGCAGTACTTC.

This clone showed up just a few times. The chain carries TRBV29-1 and TRBJ2-2; a weak D match, TRBD2 (5 bases). V lost 4 bases and J 7 bases, leaving 16 bases between the germline ends. The CDR3 consists of 14 residues. The germline CDR1 and CDR2 sequences are SQVTM and ANQGSEA. CDR3 in amino acids: CSVGRTTRGGELFF. For the CDR3, the DNA is TGCAGCGTTGGGAGGACCACTCGCGGCGGGGAGCTGTTTTTT.

The J gene is TRBJ1-1, the V gene TRBV5-1; tentative D call: TRBD1 (5 bases). CDR3 length: 12 residues. V lost 5 bases to trimming and J lost 5 bases, with 10 bases between them. In germline, CDR1 is SGHRS, CDR2 YFSETQ. CDR3 sequence: CASRDGGTEAFF. As DNA, the CDR3 is TGCGCCAGCAGGGACGGGGGGACTGAAGCTTTCTTT.

CDR3 in DNA: TGTGCCAGCAGCTGGGGACAGGGCTTCAATGAGCAGTTCTTC. This sequence encodes CASSWGQGFNEQFF. The V and J genes are TRBV11-2 and TRBJ2-1, with 9 nucleotides matching TRBD1. Germline CDR1 SGHAT, CDR2 FQNNGV. V lost 4 bases and J lost 6; bases outside the gene matches: 4. This CDR3 has 14 amino acids.

This clone was picked up one time. The chain uses TRBV7-2 and TRBJ2-1, with 11 bases fitting TRBD2. With 4 bases clipped from V and 2 bases from J, the junction kept 4 bases outside the gene matches. Germline V CDR1 and CDR2: SGHTA, FQGNSA. The CDR3 loop spans 16 amino acids. CDR3 sequence: CASSSSLAGAYNEQFF. In DNA, the CDR3 is TGTGCCAGCAGCTCCTCACTAGCGGGAGCCTACAATGAGCAGTTCTTC.

This rearrangement joins TRBV10-3 to TRBJ2-3; 9 bases are shared with TRBD2. The length of the CDR3 is 14 residues. Trimming removed 6 bases from V and 0 bases from J; junction bases left unmatched: 1. In germline, CDR1 is ENHRY, CDR2 SYGVKD. The CDR3 loop is CAIRLAGSTDTQYF. CDR3 DNA: TGTGCCATCAGGCTAGCGGGGAGCACAGATACGCAGTATTTT.

The rearrangement uses TRBV7-3 and TRBJ2-7; 9 positions agree with TRBD1. CDR1 is SGHTA, CDR2 FQGTGA, per germline. The CDR3 length is 15 residues. V shed 2 bases and J 4 bases; nucleotides not matched to a gene: 6. The CDR3 DNA reads TGTGCCAGCAGCTTAGGGGGACAGGGATTATACGAGCAGTACTTC. This encodes CASSLGGQGLYEQYF.